This TCR beta chain is from a study of Ad26.COV2.S vaccination and SARS-CoV-2 variants. Overall study context: Vaccine-arm donor from the placebo-controlled COV1001 Ad26.COV2.S trial. Findings and limits, study-wide: Substantial breadth in spike-specific CD8+ and CD4+ T cell responses was reportedly seen after vaccination. TCR breadth and depth analyses may have underestimated total T cell responses. Vaccinated individuals (as opposed to placebo recipients) had higher spike-specific TCR breadth.

Treatment here: around 19 received Ad26.COV2.S at low or high dose, single or two shots; about 5 received placebo; per-sample allocation not given. Sampling was done on day 63 after the first vaccine or placebo injection. The V gene's germline CDR1 is LGHNA and CDR2 YSLEER. The length of the CDR3 is 16 residues. The V end was cut by 1 base, the J end by 3 bases, with 15 bases between. With respect to this clone: Its specificity is not known.

TCRdb's copy holds only in-frame clones and misses some; the assay was immunoSEQ multiplex PCR. Found here are about 390,000 clones, roughly 90% of them singletons; the top ten hold under 2%. The TCR comes from a person between 18 and 65 years old who received the Ad26.COV2.S COVID-19 vaccine or a placebo. The V call is TRBV4-3, the J call TRBJ1-1; tentative D call: TRBD1 (6 bases). The material sequenced was peripheral blood, taken in a trial of Ad26.COV2.S vaccine versus placebo. The CDR3 region is CASSQGVGATHTEAFF. In nucleotides, the CDR3 is TGCGCCAGCAGCCAAGGGGTGGGGGCGACGCACACTGAAGCTTTCTTT.